The next 18 T cell receptor beta chains were all read from a single sample in a study of synovial regulatory T cells in juvenile arthritis. Profiled with immunoSEQ multiplex PCR; TCRdb holds only in-frame clones, not every one. Here the sample table reports 9,900 or so clones. Specimen: Treg cells from blood. Subset reported: remaining (HLA-DR-negative) circulating blood Treg cells. These TCRs come from a donor younger than 30 with juvenile idiopathic arthritis.

The chain uses TRBV5-6 and TRBJ2-5; TCRdb indicates TRBD2, and absent DNA this call remains unverified. The CDR3 loop spans 16 amino acids. The DNA is not on file. Per germline, CDR1 SGHDT and CDR2 YYEEEE. The CDR3 spells CASSSRGLAVQETQYF.

The CDR3 protein is CASSYWLTGGYTF. The rearrangement uses TRBV6-5 and TRBJ1-2. Germline CDR1 reads MNHEY; CDR2 reads SVGAGI. The CDR3 contains 13 residues. No DNA was logged.

The chain has TRBV28 and TRBJ2-7; TCRdb picks TRBD1, but there is no DNA to check that call. The CDR3 has 15 amino acids. The protein alone is recorded here. Germline V lookup: CDR1 MDHEN, CDR2 SYDVKM. This chain's CDR3 is CASSLNRQGYYEQYF.

The chain uses TRBV5-1 and TRBJ2-3; the D call from TCRdb, TRBD1, cannot be confirmed without DNA. The CDR3 runs to 14 residues. No DNA is recorded. CDR1 SGHRS and CDR2 YFSETQ come from the germline V gene. The CDR3 here is CASSHGQGTDTQYF.

This rearrangement joins TRBV4-1 to TRBJ1-4; without DNA, the TCRdb call of TRBD1 cannot be checked. CDR3 length: 14 amino acids. A DNA sequence was not provided. The V gene's germline CDR1 is MGHRA and CDR2 YSYEKL. This CDR3 reads CASSQGVGREKLFF.

This chain connects TRBV6-6 to TRBJ1-1. The length of the CDR3 is 15 residues. No DNA is given. Germline CDR1 is MNHNY and CDR2 is SVGAGI (reference sequence). CDR3 sequence reads: CASSTSRDRNTEAFF.

The chain is built from TRBV7-3 and TRBJ2-1; the D call from TCRdb, TRBD2, cannot be confirmed without DNA. The CDR3 is 15 residues long. No nucleotide data were recorded. Germline-derived CDR1 and CDR2 are SGHTA and FQGTGA. The CDR3 is CASSPWVAEYNEQFF.

V gene TRBV18 combines with J gene TRBJ2-1; TCRdb lists TRBD2, though no DNA is available to test this call. CDR1 and CDR2 (germline): KGHSH, LQKENI. The CDR3 totals 16 residues. This entry has no DNA. The CDR3 sequence is CASSPALVGGDNEQFF.

V is TRBV30 and J is TRBJ1-1; with no DNA, the TCRdb D assignment of TRBD1 cannot be verified. The CDR3 runs to 12 residues. No DNA appears here. CDR1 and CDR2 from the germline V gene are GTSNPN and SVGIG (reference sequence). CDR3 region: CASMGTDFEAFF.

The J gene is TRBJ1-3, the V gene TRBV5-1. CDR1 and CDR2 (germline): SGHRS, YFSETQ. This CDR3 is 17 amino acids long. No coding sequence is recorded. CDR3 sequence reads: CASSSRVGGSSGNTIYF.

The chain couples TRBV10-3 to TRBJ2-1; as DNA is missing, the TRBD2 call by TCRdb cannot be tested. Germline V lookup: CDR1 ENHRY, CDR2 SYGVKD. CDR3 length: 17 amino acids. DNA is not recorded here. CDR3 amino acids: CAISETLERGANNEQFF.

This clone counts as medium-sized (0.01 to 0.1%) by frequency. This chain uses TRBV6-5 with TRBJ1-1. This CDR3 spans 11 amino acids. No DNA is listed. CDR1 and CDR2 from the germline V gene are MNHEY and SVGAGI. CDR3 sequence: CASSGRGEAFF.

In terms of frequency, this clone is medium-sized. The chain combines TRBV30 with TRBJ1-1. CDR1 and CDR2 (germline): GTSNPN, SVGIG (reference sequence). The CDR3 sequence is 13 residues long. The coding DNA is unavailable. The CDR3: CAWSGTQNTEAFF.

The chain is built from TRBV7-9 and TRBJ1-2. Germline V gene sequence: CDR1 SEHNR, CDR2 FQNEAQ (reference sequence). The CDR3 has 12 amino acids. The DNA is unrecorded. The CDR3 spells CASSLGGDGYTF.

The chain has TRBV7-2 and TRBJ1-1. CDR1 is SGHTA and CDR2 is FQGNSA in the germline V gene. This CDR3 is built from 15 residues. No nucleotide data were recorded. CDR3 amino acids: CASSLWRVPNTEAFF.

This rearrangement joins TRBV28 to TRBJ1-5; as DNA is missing, the TRBD1 call by TCRdb cannot be tested. The CDR3 spans 15 residues. There is no recorded DNA. The germline CDR1 and CDR2 sequences are MDHEN and SYDVKM. CDR3 in amino acids: CASSFLTGVGQPQHF.

The chain has TRBV23-1 and TRBJ2-7. Being an ORF, TRBV23-1 has a function that is uncertain. The CDR3 totals 14 residues. Only the protein is available. The CDR3 loop reads CASTQGRDRDEQYF.

The chain uses TRBV12-5 and TRBJ2-1. The CDR3 covers 13 residues. There is no recorded DNA. The germline V gene has CDR1 LGHNT and CDR2 FRNRAP. CDR3: CASGLGPYNEQFF.